The entry below gives a single TCR beta chain sequence along with its context. The data belong to a study of shared clonotypes between healthy human individuals. Germline V gene sequence: CDR1 MGHRA, CDR2 YSYEKL. The CDR3 has 14 amino acids. V dropped 5 bases and J dropped 4 bases, with 14 bases sitting between them. Measured with immunoSEQ multiplex PCR; TCRdb has only the in-frame clones, and not every one. The sample shows 470,000 or so clones, 81% of them seen only once. Adult donors, all healthy and HIV-negative, had no recent acute infections or vaccinations. Donors comprised only Caucasian adults living in Nashville, Tennessee.

V is TRBV4-1 and J is TRBJ1-1, with a tentative D call TRBD1 (5 bases). Sequencing was performed on PBMCs. The clonotype was recovered from a woman in her thirties or forties in good health. Some clones in this sample may be carry-over from other donors' samples. Here the CDR3 reads CASSARQGRTEAFF. In DNA, the CDR3 is TGCGCCAGCAGCGCGAGGCAGGGACGCACTGAAGCTTTCTTT.